This TCR beta chain emerged from a study of blood T cell repertoires in COVID-19 (TCRdb year 2020). Study-wide context: Samples covering the acute and convalescent phases of COVID-19 were provided by collaborators in the United States, Italy and Spain. The prospective study material was composed of cDNA or gDNA derived from T cells, B-cell-depleted T cells, or PBMCs. Subjects who had been exposed to COVID-19, were actively infected with it, or had recovered from it provided the deeply sampled blood TCRbeta repertoires that made up the dataset. A freely available public database, intended as a resource for researchers studying the immune response to SARS-CoV-2, is where the repertoires were released. Samples came from the ongoing ImmuneRACE study (first 160 participants) plus 1,254 subjects from 6 global collaborators. The sample metadata nearly always contained a de-identified subject ID, COVID-19 status, age in years and sex. Where available, HLA class I and class II types were taken from metadata supplied by the sample provider and were not determined by assay-based typing. What the study reported, not specific to this receptor: Clinical and demographic metadata were provided uncurated, with the amount varying by source and participant.

CDR1 SGHNT and CDR2 YYREEE are derived from the germline V gene (reference sequence). V ends up 4 bases short and J 4 bases short, with an unmatched junction base count of 16. Measured from the cysteine to the phenylalanine, the CDR3 is 17 residues long. Here the CDR3 DNA is all that survives: 51 bases in frame from base 1. Concerning this clone itself: Its recognized antigen is unknown. Per-nucleotide qualities are absent, and no much larger clonotype sits a single base away.

Whole blood was collected in K2EDTA tubes by collaborating institutions according to the institutions' own protocols. For TCRbeta analysis, collaborator samples were shipped as frozen whole blood, as isolated PBMCs, or as DNA extracted from either sample type. TCRbeta CDR3 regions were amplified from genomic DNA by means of the immunoSEQ Assay, a bias-controlled multiplex PCR. Per the source publication's procedure: The number of nucleated cells in each sample was estimated from the amplification of reference gene primers within the assay. To quantify the absolute abundance of each unique TCRbeta CDR3 rearrangement, sequence reads were collapsed and filtered. For each sample, productive Simpson clonality was calculated as the square root of Simpson's diversity index over productive rearrangements. This is the immuneACCESS table as TCRdb keeps it, with only in-frame sequences that have V and J called. A part of the clones is gone; compared with another copy, unresolved V genes explain less than half, and the rest is unexplained. V, J and clone size are those of that table, while D and trimming were read from the DNA. Within this sample are about 200,000 clones, with roughly 84% of them counted one time only. The top ten clones comprise 20% of the sample.

The sample consisted of peripheral blood. The sequence was obtained from a human donor in a cohort sampled during active COVID-19. The chain is assembled from TRBV5-4 and TRBJ2-7, with 8 middle bases fitting TRBD2. The CDR3: CASSPNSGTRGSYEQYF. The DNA sequence is as follows: TGTGCCAGCAGCCCAAACTCCGGGACTAGAGGATCTTACGAGCAGTACTTC.